This TCR beta chain was identified in a study of shared clonotypes between healthy human individuals. Study results and limitations: Clonotypes which were not shared had lower generation probabilities than clonotypes that all four donors shared. The represented genetic and exposure-history diversity was limited by the small number of donors.

Of note for this clone: What it binds is not known.

TCRdb's copy holds only in-frame clones and misses some; the assay was immunoSEQ multiplex PCR. Altogether hundreds of thousands of clones are present, 85% to 95% being singletons, with the ten largest covering approximately 25%. The CDR3 contains 17 residues. Germline V gives CDR1 MNHNS, CDR2 SASEGT. Trimming stripped 2 bases from V and 0 bases from J, with 15 bases between. Positively selected for CCR7, the CD45RO-negative cells used as naive CD8 cells excluded terminally differentiated effector memory CD45RA+ cells. The source is a man aged 25 to 45 in good health. Source material: naive CD8+ T cells sorted from blood. V gene TRBV6-1 combines with J gene TRBJ2-3; no definite D call. This chain's CDR3 is CASSEKTGRLSTDTQYF. The CDR3 region has the DNA TGTGCCAGCAGTGAAAAGACCGGACGGTTAAGCACAGATACGCAGTATTTT.